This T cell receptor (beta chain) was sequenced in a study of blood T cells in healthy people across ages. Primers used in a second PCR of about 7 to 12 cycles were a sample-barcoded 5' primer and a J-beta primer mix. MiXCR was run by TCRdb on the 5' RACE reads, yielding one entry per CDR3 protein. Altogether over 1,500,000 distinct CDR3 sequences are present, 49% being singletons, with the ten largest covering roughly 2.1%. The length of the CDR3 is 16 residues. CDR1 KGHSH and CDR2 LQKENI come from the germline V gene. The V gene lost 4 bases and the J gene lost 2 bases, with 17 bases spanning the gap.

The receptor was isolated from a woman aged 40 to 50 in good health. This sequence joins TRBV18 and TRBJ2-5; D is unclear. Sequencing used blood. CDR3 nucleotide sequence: TGTGCCAGCTCACATTCCAGCAGAAGCAGGCAAGAGACCCAGTACTTC. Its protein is CASSHSSRSRQETQYF.